These 9 T cell receptor beta chains were all obtained from the same sample, sequenced in a study of T-cell reconstitution after alpha-beta-depleted transplantation in children (TCRdb year 2016). Library method: PCR. Sequencing used an Illumina HiSeq 2500. To normalize quantification of the TCRbeta repertoire, the TCR libraries were built with molecular barcoding that relied on unique molecular identifiers. TCRdb reprocessed the public reads (quality trimming at Q25 with fastp, clone calling with MiXCR) and kept in-frame beta chains. Every entry covers one CDR3 protein and lists the most common genes and DNA from its rows. For this sample there are about half a million distinct CDR3 sequences; around 13% appear just once. Less than 6.5% of the sample goes to the ten largest clones. The sample was PBMCs from the stem cell graft donor, taken from the stem cell graft. The receptors were gathered from a human donor who donated a stem cell graft to a child with combined immunodeficiency.

This clonotype was detected ten times or more. V gene TRBV4-3 combines with J gene TRBJ2-1; TRBD1 matches at 7 bases. With V trimmed by 1 base and J by 3 bases, 6 bases remained unmatched. CDR3 length: 16 amino acids. CDR1 is LGHNA, CDR2 YSLEER, per germline. The DNA for the CDR3 is TGCGCCAGCAGCCAAGGCACAGGGGAATTCTACAATGAGCAGTTCTTC. Translating gives CASSQGTGEFYNEQFF.

The gene calls are TRBV12-3 or TRBV12-4 and TRBJ2-7; 12 bases fit TRBD2. The ends lost 6 bases at V and 0 bases at J; junction bases unmatched: 6. The length of the CDR3 is 16 residues. The CDR3 DNA is TGTGCCAGCAGCCGACTAGCGGGAGAAACCTCCTACGAGCAGTACTTC. Amino acids: CASSRLAGETSYEQYF.

For this clonotype: A single base separates this from a much larger clone, so it may be a read error. Without the conserved terminal phenylalanine or tryptophan, this CDR3 likely stems from a read error. The rearrangement joins TRBV2 to TRBJ2-1; D may be TRBD2 (6 bases). The CDR3 is made up of 13 amino acids. Per germline, CDR1 SNHLY and CDR2 FYNNEI. Trimming pared 4 bases from V and 7 bases from J, leaving 11 bases between. CDR3 nucleotide sequence: TGTGCCAGCAGTGTCCGAGGGAGGAATGAGCAGTTCGTC. As protein: CASSVRGRNEQFV.

DNA for the CDR3: TGCGCCAGCAGCCTCGGCAGTGATGGAAACACCATATATTTT. As protein: CASSLGSDGNTIYF. V and J are TRBV5-1 and TRBJ1-3; D is unresolved. This CDR3 comprises 14 residues. CDR1 and CDR2 from the germline V gene are SGHRS and YFSETQ. Deletions cut 4 bases from V and 3 bases from J, with 11 bases between.

The V gene is TRBV29-1, the J gene TRBJ1-3; the D is unclear. This CDR3 is built from 12 residues. Per the germline V gene, CDR1 is SQVTM and CDR2 is ANQGSEA. Between the trimmed V and J ends, which lost 4 bases and 6 bases, there was a span of 10 bases. This CDR3 reads CSVARGENTIYF. The DNA for the CDR3 is TGCAGCGTTGCTCGGGGAGAAAACACCATATATTTT. The complete variable domain, with remaining parts taken from reference TRBV29-1 and TRBJ1-3, reads SAVISQKPSRDICQRGTSLTIQCQVDSQVTMMFWYRQQPGQSLTLIATANQGSEATYESGFVIDKFPISRPNLTFSTLTVSNMSPEDSSIYLCSVARGENTIYFGEGSWLTVV.

This clonotype was seen only a few times. J is TRBJ2-1 and V is TRBV12-3 or TRBV12-4; 7 bases agree with TRBD1. This CDR3 is built from 12 residues. V gave up 6 bases and J gave up 8 bases; unmatched junction bases: 4. The CDR3, as DNA: TGTGCCAGCAGGGCAACAGGGGATGAGCAGTTCTTC. Translation gives CASRATGDEQFF.

The CDR3 DNA follows: TGTGCCAGCAGCCAATGGCGGGTATCTGGGGAGCAGTACTTC. Residues: CASSQWRVSGEQYF. This rearrangement joins TRBV14 to TRBJ2-7; D is possibly TRBD2 (5 bases). V gave up 2 bases and J gave up 7 bases, with 15 bases separating them. Per germline, CDR1 SGHDN and CDR2 FVKESK. The CDR3 runs 14 residues.

This clonotype was picked up many times. The J gene is TRBJ2-2, the V gene TRBV25-1, with D unresolved. Trimming left V 1 base short and J 6 bases short, with 12 bases between. Germline CDR1 is MGHDK and CDR2 is SYGVNS. CDR3 length: 15 residues. The CDR3 DNA reads as TGTGCCAGCAGTGAATCGAGCGTTCCATCCGGGGAGCTGTTTTTT. Translating it yields CASSESSVPSGELFF.

The gene calls are TRBV20-1 and TRBJ2-2, with D hard to call. The germline V and J ends were trimmed by 1 base and 7 bases, with 10 bases remaining between them. CDR3 size: 13 residues. CDR1 and CDR2 from the germline V gene are DFQATT and SNEGSKA (reference sequence). Here the CDR3 DNA reads TGCAGTGCTAGAGGCTACATCGGCGGGGAGCTGTTTTTT. Translated: CSARGYIGGELFF.